This TCR beta chain was identified in a study of cytomegalovirus exposure and HLA in healthy donors (TCRdb year 2017). At the level of the whole study: An earlier analysis of approximately 640 of the donors reported 250 to 350 Gb of sequence data and 117 million unique TCR beta sequences from about 200 million T cells. An early release covering 550 to 700 HLA-typed donors comprised about 320 gigabases of sequencing data and approximately 80 million unique TCR sequences. Among the approximately 430 genotyped donors, around 81% belonged to the genetic ancestry cluster associated with self-reported Caucasian donors. The study aimed to test whether signatures of past pathogen exposure could be identified by cataloging public T cell receptors. The study used immunosequencing to profile the T cell repertoires of under 700 subjects and linked those repertoires to cytomegalovirus serostatus. Along with the roughly 700-subject first cohort, a separate validation cohort of over a hundred different subjects was used. High-throughput TCR immunosequencing, statistical association of individual TCRs with disease status, and machine learning were combined to predict cytomegalovirus infection status. A later analysis re-examined previously published TCR beta repertoires from roughly 650 donors and added high-resolution HLA genotyping to investigate patterns of TCR occurrence. In the later analysis, no new phenotypic data were used to find candidate immune exposures; instead, reliance was placed on TCR beta sequences and their occurrence across donors. To decide whether each TCR beta V gene segment behaved as functional or pseudogenic, an earlier analysis of fewer than 750 of the donors relied on high-throughput TCR beta sequencing. Donor age, sex, ethnicity and CMV serostatus were compiled together with the repertoire data. Genome-wide SNP genotypes for about 55% of the roughly 670 donors were used in a later genetic analysis, which treated that subset as a discovery cohort. Every repertoire in the discovery cohort had been generated on one and the same sequencing platform. HLA typing included class I and class II loci at four-digit resolution. Typing coverage differed by locus: A, B, C, DRB1 and DQB1 were typed in roughly 629-630 donors, DQA1 in about 510, DPA1 in nearly 610, and DPB1 in 450 to 480. Several DR-DQ haplotypes were treated as single units for association and clustering because of strong linkage in the cohort. Among around 400 genotyped donors of the cohort, an average of about 240,000 unique TCR beta nucleotide sequences was sequenced per donor, of which roughly 17% were non-productive. The paper as a whole reports these results and caveats: Most CMV-associated TCR beta chains appeared to be HLA-restricted in a later analysis, and the HLA associations seemed to be driven largely by CMV exposure. It was suggested by the authors that the approach could potentially be generalized to other disease states and immunological phenotypes. A later analysis found that HLA-associated TCR beta chains were more clonally expanded and had lower generation probabilities than equally common non-associated chains. Across donors, most TCR sequences were observed very rarely, whereas some public TCRs were present in many individuals. Because some donors lacked HLA typing at each locus, the association tests relied only on the typed subset. Correlated functional status among segregating V segments might reflect linkage disequilibrium, but an unknown experimental factor could not be ruled out. An earlier analysis of around 600 of the donors showed that most TCR beta V segments appeared in productive rearrangements either about 90% or about 30% of the time, which broadly matched IMGT annotations. Compared with the roughly 700-donor mean, donors in an Asian-associated ancestry cluster had fewer N-insertions in productive TCRs, according to a later genetic analysis. In vitro tests confirmed that a few of the cytomegalovirus-associated TCR beta chains recognize cytomegalovirus antigens. Specific HLA alleles were associated with 15,000 to 20,000 TCR beta sequences at a false discovery rate of 0.05 in a later analysis. In a later analysis, several top co-occurrence clusters were reported to appear linked to parvovirus B19, influenza, CMV and Epstein-Barr virus. Approximately 18 rarely observed V segments, including chromosome 9 orphons, were excluded from the earlier analysis of approximately 500 of the donors because counts were too low. According to a later analysis, TCR association rates differed among HLA loci, with DRB1 alleles showing the most associated TCRs and HLA-C alleles showing the fewest. Sequencing depth was assumed to be roughly uniform across donors in the presence/absence analyses, though that assumption may not hold. When HLA alleles, especially DR and DQ, strongly co-occurred, attributing TCR associations to individual alleles was difficult. Because the 87-base-pair reads could not distinguish some IMGT-functional V segments, including TRBV6-2 and TRBV6-3, those segments were excluded. In this cohort, only TCR beta chains were sequenced, and detectable features were limited by the absence of alpha or paired-chain data. A later genetic analysis associated a missense DCLRE1C variant with V-gene and J-gene trimming of TCR beta chains, and an independent cohort replicated the association. The classifier was reported to diagnose cytomegalovirus status with high specificity and sensitivity in both the original cohort and the validation cohort. A cluster of highly shared sequence variants was judged likely to represent a technical artifact of the sequencing pipeline. A further reported finding was that TCR beta sequences accurately predicted the HLA-A and HLA-B alleles for most subjects in the first cohort. The study listed approximately 160 TCR beta chains as associated with cytomegalovirus. For the cohort, immune exposure information was limited to CMV serostatus.

The protocol used for the library was the immunoSEQ multiplex PCR assay. For the multiplex PCR, a mixture combining 60 forward primers for TCR Vbeta segments and 13 reverse primers for TCR Jbeta segments was used. A multiplex PCR assay on genomic DNA amplified the CDR3 region of rearranged TCR beta genes. Amplified TCR beta libraries were sequenced as 87-base-pair reads on the Illumina HiSeq System. The published analysis was carried out like this. A later analysis tallied 70 million to 100 million unique TCR beta chains across the 660 or so repertoires, and about 10 million of those chains were shared by two or more donors. Raw reads were error-corrected and collapsed into unique sequences by a nearest-neighbor algorithm in which closely related sequences were merged to remove PCR and sequencing errors. V, D and J gene segments were assigned by aligning CDR3 sequences to IMGT reference sequences. Each retained sequence needed at least a six-nucleotide match to both a V gene segment and a J gene segment. Rearrangements were classified as productive when the CDR3 lacked stop codons and remained in frame with V and J, and all other rearrangements were classified as non-productive. Following IMGT convention, CDR3 was defined as the stretch from the second conserved V-encoded cysteine up to the conserved J-encoded phenylalanine. In an earlier analysis of more than 550 of the donors, sequences lacking an unambiguous match to a single V gene segment were excluded. An earlier analysis of a few hundred of the donors classified V segments as functional when productive rearrangements were above 56.7% and as segregating when the standard deviation between donors was above 5%. To diagnose cytomegalovirus status from the catalog of TCR beta chain sequences, a statistical classification framework was built. V and J gene assignment, in a later analysis, came from comparing TCR nucleotide sequences with IMGT/GENE-DB human TR gene sequences. The TCRdist pipeline was used in a later analysis to assign CDR3 sequences and most-parsimonious VDJ recombination scenarios. In a later analysis, each TCR beta chain was defined by its CDR3 amino acid sequence together with its V-gene family, and reads lacking a unique V-gene family were excluded. To address suspected cross-contamination and a sequencing artifact, a later analysis removed 592 highly shared, low-generation-probability nucleotide sequences. In a later analysis, a clonal expansion index was calculated for each public chain from normalized within-repertoire ranks of inferred template counts. In a later analysis, generation probabilities were computed using a VDJ recombination model fitted to out-of-frame rearrangements, and the results were checked against IGoR. In a later analysis, hypergeometric tests were used to score TCR-TCR, TCR-HLA and TCR-CMV co-occurrence, with a repertoire-size bias correction applied to TCR pairs. A later analysis estimated false discovery rates by permuting HLA or CMV assignments 20 times. A later analysis grouped co-occurring TCRs with DBSCAN, adding TCRdist sequence similarity when clustering within HLA-allele-positive subsets. Co-occurrence clustering excluded repertoires with fewer than 30,000 or more than 120,000 public chains, plus five with anomalous nucleotide sharing. TCRdb provides this immuneACCESS table in a form limited to in-frame rearrangements. Some clones are lacking; in checked studies, under half of them reflect an unresolved V gene, and why the rest are absent is not known. That table is the source of V, J and clone size, and D and trimming were worked out from the DNA. The sample data list 35,000 or so clones, and roughly four fifths of these were observed just once. The biggest ten clones account for 9.3% of the sample.

A note on this clone: Its recognized antigen is unknown. No much larger clone is present one base from it, and per-base qualities are unavailable.

Cut back by 4 bases and 1 base, the V and J ends lie 13 bases apart. The CDR3 has 15 amino acids, counting the end cysteine and phenylalanine. Solely the CDR3 DNA is kept, with 45 bases framed from the first base. The germline V gene (reference sequence) supplies CDR1 LNHDA and CDR2 SQIVND. In total, 630 or so healthy bone marrow donors made up the cohort. All cohort members were sampled while nominally healthy, although unrecorded immune exposures were likely present. The donor tested CMV seronegative, placing the donor among the 300 to 450 seronegative members of the cohort. A peripheral blood sample was collected from each donor, and TCR beta sequencing was performed on peripheral blood mononuclear cells. Genomic DNA was extracted from the blood cell samples with the Qiagen DNeasy Blood Extraction Kit.

The sample taken for sequencing was PBMCs. The receptor was isolated from a woman aged 40 to 50 in good health and CMV-seronegative. The chain couples TRBV19 to TRBJ1-2; no D gene call is confident. CDR3 loop: CASSTSVTGNYGYTF. The nucleotide sequence is TGTGCCAGTAGTACCTCTGTAACCGGTAACTATGGCTACACCTTC.